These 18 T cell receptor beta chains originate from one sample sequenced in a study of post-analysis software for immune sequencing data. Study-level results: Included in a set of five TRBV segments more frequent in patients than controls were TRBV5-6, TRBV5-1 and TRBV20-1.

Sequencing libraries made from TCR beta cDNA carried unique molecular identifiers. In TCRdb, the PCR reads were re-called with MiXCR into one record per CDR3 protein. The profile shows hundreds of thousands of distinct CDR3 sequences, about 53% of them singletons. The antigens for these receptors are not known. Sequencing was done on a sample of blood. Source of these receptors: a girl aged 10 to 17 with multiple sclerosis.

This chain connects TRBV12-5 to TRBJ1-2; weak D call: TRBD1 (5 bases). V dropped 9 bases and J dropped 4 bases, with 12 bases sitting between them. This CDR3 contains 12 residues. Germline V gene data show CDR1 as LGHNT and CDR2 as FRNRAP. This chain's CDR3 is CASQGLAYGYTF. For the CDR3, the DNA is TGTGCTAGCCAGGGTTTGGCCTATGGCTACACCTTC.

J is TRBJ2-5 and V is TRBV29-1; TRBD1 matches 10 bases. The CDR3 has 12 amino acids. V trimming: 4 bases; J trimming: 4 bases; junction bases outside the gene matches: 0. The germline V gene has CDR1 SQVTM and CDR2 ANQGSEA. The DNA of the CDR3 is TGCAGCGTTGGACAGGGGGCAGAGACCCAGTACTTC. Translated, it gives CSVGQGAETQYF.

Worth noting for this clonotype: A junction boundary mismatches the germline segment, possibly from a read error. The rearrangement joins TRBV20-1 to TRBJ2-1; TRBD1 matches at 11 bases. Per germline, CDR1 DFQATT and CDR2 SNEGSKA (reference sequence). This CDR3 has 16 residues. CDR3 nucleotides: TGCAGTACTAGAGATCTGGGACAGGGGGACTACAATGAGCAGTTCTTC. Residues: CSTRDLGQGDYNEQFF.

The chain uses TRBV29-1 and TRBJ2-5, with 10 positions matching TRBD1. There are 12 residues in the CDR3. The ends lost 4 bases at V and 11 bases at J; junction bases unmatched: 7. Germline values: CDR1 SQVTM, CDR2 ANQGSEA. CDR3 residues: CSVGGQGQEQYF. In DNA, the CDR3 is TGCAGCGTTGGGGGACAGGGGCAGGAGCAGTACTTC.

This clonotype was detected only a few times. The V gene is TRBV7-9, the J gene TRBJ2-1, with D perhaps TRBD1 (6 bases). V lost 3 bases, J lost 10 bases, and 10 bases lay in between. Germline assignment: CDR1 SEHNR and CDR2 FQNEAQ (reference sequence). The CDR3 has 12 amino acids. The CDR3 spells CASSFRDTEQFF. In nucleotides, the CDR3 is TGTGCCAGCAGCTTTCGGGACACCGAGCAGTTCTTC. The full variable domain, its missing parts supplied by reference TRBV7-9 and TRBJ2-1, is DTGVSQNPRHKITKRGQNVTFRCDPISEHNRLYWYRQTLGQGPEFLTYFQNEAQLEKSRLLSDRFSAERPKGSFSTLEIQRTEQGDSAMYLCASSFRDTEQFFGPGTRLTVL.

The CDR3 loop is CASSQGAGWETQYF. As DNA, the CDR3 is TGTGCCAGCAGCCAAGGGGCGGGATGGGAGACCCAGTACTTC. The V call is TRBV3-1, the J call TRBJ2-7; tentatively, D is TRBD2 (6 bases). The J call may be faulty, since TRBJ2-5 better matches the DNA end. CDR1 LGHDT and CDR2 YNNKEL come from the germline V gene (reference sequence). The CDR3 runs 14 residues.

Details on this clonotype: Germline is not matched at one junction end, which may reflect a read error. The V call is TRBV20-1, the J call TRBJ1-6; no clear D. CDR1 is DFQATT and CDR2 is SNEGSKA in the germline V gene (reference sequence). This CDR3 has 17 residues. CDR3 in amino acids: CSATSLTGSSYNSPPHF. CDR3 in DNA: TGCAGTGCTACCAGCTTGACGGGAAGCTCCTATAATTCACCCCCCCACTTT.

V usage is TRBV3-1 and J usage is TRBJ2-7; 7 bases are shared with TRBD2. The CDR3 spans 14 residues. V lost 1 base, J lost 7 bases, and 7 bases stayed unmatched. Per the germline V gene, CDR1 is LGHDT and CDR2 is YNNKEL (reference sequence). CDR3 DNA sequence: TGTGCCAGCAGCCAAGTTGGCGGGAGAACTGAGCAGTACTTC. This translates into CASSQVGGRTEQYF.

CDR3 sequence: CASSLPGQNIQYF. CDR3 nucleotides: TGCGCCAGCAGCTTGCCGGGACAAAACATTCAGTACTTC. This chain uses TRBV5-1 with TRBJ2-4; either TRBD1 or TRBD2 may supply D (5 bases each). The CDR3 is made up of 13 amino acids. Germline-derived CDR1 and CDR2 are SGHRS and YFSETQ. V dropped 1 base and J dropped 5 bases, with 7 bases sitting between them.

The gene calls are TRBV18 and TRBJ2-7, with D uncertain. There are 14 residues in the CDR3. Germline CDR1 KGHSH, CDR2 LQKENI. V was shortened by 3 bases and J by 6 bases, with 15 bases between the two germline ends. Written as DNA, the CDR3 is TGTGCCAGCTCACCGAGCAGACATATCTCCGAGCAGTACTTC. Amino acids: CASSPSRHISEQYF. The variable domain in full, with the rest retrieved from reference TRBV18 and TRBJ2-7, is NAGVMQNPRHLVRRRGQEARLRCSPMKGHSHVYWYRQLPEEGLKFMVYLQKENIIDESGMPKERFSAEFPKEGPSILRIQQVVRGDSAAYFCASSPSRHISEQYFGPGTRLTVT.

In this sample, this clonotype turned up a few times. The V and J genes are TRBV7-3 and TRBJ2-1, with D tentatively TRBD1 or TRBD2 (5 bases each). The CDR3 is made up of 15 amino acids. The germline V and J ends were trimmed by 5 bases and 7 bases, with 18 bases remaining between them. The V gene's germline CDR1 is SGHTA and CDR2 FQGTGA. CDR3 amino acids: CASSLDVGTSNEQFF. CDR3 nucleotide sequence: TGTGCCAGCAGCCTCGATGTGGGGACCTCAAATGAGCAGTTCTTC.

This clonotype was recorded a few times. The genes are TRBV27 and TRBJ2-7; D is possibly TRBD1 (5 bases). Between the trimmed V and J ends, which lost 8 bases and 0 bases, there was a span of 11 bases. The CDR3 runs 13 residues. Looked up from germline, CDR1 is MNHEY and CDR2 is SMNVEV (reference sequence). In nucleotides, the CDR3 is TGTGCCAGCCGCCGACAGAGCTCCTACGAGCAGTACTTC. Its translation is CASRRQSSYEQYF.

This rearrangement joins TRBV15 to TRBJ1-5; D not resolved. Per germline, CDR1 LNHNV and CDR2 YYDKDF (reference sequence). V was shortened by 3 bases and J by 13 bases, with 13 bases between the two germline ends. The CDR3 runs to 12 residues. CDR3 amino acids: CATSSREREQHF. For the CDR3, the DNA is TGTGCCACCAGCAGTCGGGAGAGGGAACAGCATTTT.

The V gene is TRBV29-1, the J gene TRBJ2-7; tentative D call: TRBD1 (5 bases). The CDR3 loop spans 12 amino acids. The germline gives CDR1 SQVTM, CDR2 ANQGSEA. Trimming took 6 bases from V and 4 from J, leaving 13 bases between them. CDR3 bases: TGCAGCGTCGTCCTCCAGGGTTACGAGCAGTACTTC. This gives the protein CSVVLQGYEQYF.

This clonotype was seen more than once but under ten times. CDR3 in amino acids: CASTSHPSGTDTQYF. CDR3 coding DNA: TGTGCCAGCACCAGTCACCCTTCTGGCACAGATACGCAGTATTTT. The chain couples TRBV6-5 to TRBJ2-3; D uncertain. Per germline, CDR1 MNHEY and CDR2 SVGAGI. The CDR3 loop spans 15 amino acids. Trimming shortened V by 7 bases and J by 1 base, and 15 bases separated the two germline ends.

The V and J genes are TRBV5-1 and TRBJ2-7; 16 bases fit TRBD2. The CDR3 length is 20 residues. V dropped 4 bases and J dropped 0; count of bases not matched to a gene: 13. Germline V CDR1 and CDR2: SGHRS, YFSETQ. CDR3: CASSQGRTGLAGGISYEQYF. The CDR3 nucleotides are TGCGCCAGCAGCCAAGGCCGTACGGGACTAGCGGGAGGGATCTCCTACGAGCAGTACTTC.

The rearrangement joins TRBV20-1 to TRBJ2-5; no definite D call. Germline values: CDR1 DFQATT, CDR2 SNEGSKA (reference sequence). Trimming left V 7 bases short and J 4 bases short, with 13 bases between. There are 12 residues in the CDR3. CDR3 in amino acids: CSVVASLETQYF. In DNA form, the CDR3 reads TGCAGTGTGGTTGCTTCGTTAGAGACCCAGTACTTC.

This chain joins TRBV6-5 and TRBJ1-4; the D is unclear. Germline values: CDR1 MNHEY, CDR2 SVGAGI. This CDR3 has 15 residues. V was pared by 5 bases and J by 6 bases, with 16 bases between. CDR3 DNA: TGTGCCAGCAGTCGAAAGGGCCATTCGGATGAAAAACTGTTTTTT. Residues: CASSRKGHSDEKLFF.